This entry lists 20 T cell receptor beta chains sequenced from one sample in a study of human T cells and chemical hapten exposure. One entry per CDR3 protein, called by TCRdb with MiXCR from the RACE reads. This sample yields some 71,000 distinct CDR3 sequences, of which approximately 12% are seen a single time; 1.4% belongs to the top ten. The time point denotes: patch test 3, about 24 weeks after DPC sensitization. Treatment defined: therapeutic diphenylcyclopropenone sensitization with weekly scalp DPC. The sample consisted of whole blood, taken in connection with sensitization to the hapten diphenylcyclopropenone (DPC). Receptors were obtained from a woman in her 50s with alopecia areata. Some clones in this sample may be carry-over from other donors' samples.

This clonotype turned up a few times. V is TRBV14 and J is TRBJ2-3; maybe TRBD1 (5 bases). CDR1 and CDR2 (germline): SGHDN, FVKESK. Trimming removed 4 bases at V and 2 bases at J, with 10 bases between. The CDR3 has 14 residues. For the CDR3, the DNA is TGTGCCAGCAGCCCTCGACAGTTCACAGATACGCAGTATTTT. It yields the protein CASSPRQFTDTQYF.

This clonotype has ten or more counts. CDR3 sequence (DNA): TGTGCCAGCACCGAACACCCGACTGAAGCTTTCTTT. The encoded protein is CASTEHPTEAFF. This chain connects TRBV6-6 to TRBJ1-1; D not certain. Per the germline V gene, CDR1 is MNHNY and CDR2 is SVGAGI (reference sequence). This CDR3 comprises 12 residues. With 7 bases removed from V and 5 bases from J, the gap between germline ends came to 11 bases.

Worth noting for this clonotype: Given a much more abundant clone one base away, this may be a read error. The V and J genes are TRBV4-2 and TRBJ1-5, with unresolved D. Per germline, CDR1 LGHNA and CDR2 YNFKEQ. There are 15 residues in the CDR3. The V end lost 4 bases, the J end lost 2 bases, and 12 bases lay between the germline ends. The CDR3 loop reads CASSRHSEGNQPQHF. CDR3 in DNA: TGTGCCAGCAGCCGGCACAGCGAGGGCAATCAGCCCCAGCATTTT.

The chain uses TRBV28 and TRBJ2-3; no clear D. The length of the CDR3 is 10 residues. In germline, CDR1 is MDHEN, CDR2 SYDVKM. V was clipped by 6 bases and J by 4 bases, with 2 bases between them. The CDR3 bases are TGTGCCAGCAGGTCAGATACGCAGTATTTT. It yields the protein CASRSDTQYF.

This clonotype was seen at least ten times. The chain uses TRBV11-2 and TRBJ2-5, with TRBD1 as a possible D gene (5 bases). This CDR3 comprises 15 residues. V lost 0 bases, J lost 1 base, and 9 bases lay in between. The germline V gene encodes CDR1 SGHAT and CDR2 FQNNGV. The CDR3 nucleotides are TGTGCCAGCAGCTTAGACCAGGGTTTCCAAGAGACCCAGTACTTC. Translating gives CASSLDQGFQETQYF.

In its sample, this clonotype was seen a few times. The V gene is TRBV28, the J gene TRBJ1-5; D unclear. Trimming stripped 2 bases from V and 5 bases from J, with 4 bases between. The CDR3 runs 12 residues. Germline-derived CDR1 and CDR2 are MDHEN and SYDVKM. This CDR3 reads CASSLLDQPQHF. CDR3 DNA sequence: TGTGCCAGCAGTTTACTTGATCAGCCCCAGCATTTT.

This clonotype was detected ten times or more. V usage is TRBV12-3 or TRBV12-4 and J usage is TRBJ1-5, with a weak D call TRBD1 (6 bases). Trimming stripped 2 bases from V and 7 bases from J, with 9 bases between. The CDR3 has 13 residues. The CDR3 coding sequence is TGTGCCAGCAGTTTACGGAGGGGGCAGCCCCAGCATTTT. This encodes CASSLRRGQPQHF.

The gene calls are TRBV29-1 and TRBJ2-5; 9 positions agree with TRBD1. Germline V gene lookup returns CDR1 SQVTM and CDR2 ANQGSEA. The CDR3 contains 12 residues. In nucleotides, the CDR3 is TGCAGTACCGGACAGGGGCAAGAGACCCAGTACTTC. Protein sequence: CSTGQGQETQYF.

In this sample, this clonotype turned up many times. This chain links TRBV28 with TRBJ2-7, with 8 bases identical to TRBD2. V was pared by 3 bases and J by 6 bases, with 4 bases of the junction left unmatched. The CDR3 has 13 amino acids. In germline, CDR1 is MDHEN, CDR2 SYDVKM. The CDR3 DNA follows: TGTGCCAGCAGTTTCAGCGGGAGTCGCGAGCAGTACTTC. Translating gives CASSFSGSREQYF.

The V call is TRBV28, the J call TRBJ2-1; 7 positions match TRBD1. The CDR3 runs to 15 residues. Germline CDR1 reads MDHEN; CDR2 reads SYDVKM. With 2 bases clipped from V and 1 base from J, the junction kept 2 bases outside the gene matches. CDR3 sequence reads: CASSLGTASYNEQFF. CDR3 DNA sequence: TGTGCCAGCAGTTTAGGGACAGCGTCCTACAATGAGCAGTTCTTC.

The chain couples TRBV28 to TRBJ2-5, with D uncertain. The length of the CDR3 is 12 residues. Trimming shortened V by 4 bases and J by 3 bases, and 6 bases separated the two germline ends. Germline CDR1 and CDR2: MDHEN and SYDVKM. The CDR3 DNA follows: TGTGCCAGCAGTTCCAGAAAAGAGACCCAGTACTTC. Amino acid sequence: CASSSRKETQYF.

This chain joins TRBV14 and TRBJ2-3; D perhaps matches TRBD2 (6 bases). The ends were cut back, 4 bases at V and 0 bases at J, with 20 bases in the middle. The CDR3 consists of 18 residues. Germline-derived CDR1 and CDR2 are SGHDN and FVKESK. CDR3 sequence reads: CASSPHVEWGTSTDTQYF. The CDR3 nucleotides are TGTGCCAGCAGCCCTCACGTCGAGTGGGGGACTAGCACAGATACGCAGTATTTT.

The V gene is TRBV5-1, the J gene TRBJ1-1, with D perhaps matching TRBD1 (5 bases). Per the germline V gene, CDR1 is SGHRS and CDR2 is YFSETQ. The CDR3 loop spans 17 amino acids. V was shortened by 4 bases and J by 3 bases, with 22 bases between the two germline ends. This CDR3 is CASSPPSTAMKYTEAFF. CDR3 DNA sequence: TGCGCCAGCAGCCCTCCCTCGACAGCGATGAAGTACACTGAAGCTTTCTTT. Drawing the rest from reference TRBV5-1 and TRBJ1-1, the complete variable domain is KAGVTQTPRYLIKTRGQQVTLSCSPISGHRSVSWYQQTPGQGLQFLFEYFSETQRNKGNFPGRFSGRQFSNSRSEMNVSTLELGDSALYLCASSPPSTAMKYTEAFFGQGTRLTVV.

This clonotype has a handful of counts. The rearrangement uses TRBV29-1 and TRBJ2-7; TRBD1 agrees at 7 bases. This CDR3 contains 15 residues. Looked up from germline, CDR1 is SQVTM and CDR2 is ANQGSEA. V was pared by 0 bases and J by 2 bases, with 7 bases of the junction left unmatched. The CDR3 loop reads CSVEDRQGVPYEQYF. CDR3 bases: TGCAGCGTTGAAGATCGCCAGGGGGTTCCCTACGAGCAGTACTTC.

Concerning this clonotype itself: A clone one base away is much larger, so this may be a read error. V and J are TRBV12-3 or TRBV12-4 and TRBJ1-5; D might be TRBD1 (6 bases). The CDR3 spans 14 residues. The CDR3 sequence: CASSLSRGNRPQHF. The DNA of the CDR3 is TGTGCCAGCAGTTTAAGCAGGGGTAATCGGCCCCAGCATTTT.

This clonotype was found many times. The chain employs TRBV20-1 and TRBJ1-1; no clear D. Germline CDR1 and CDR2: DFQATT and SNEGSKA (reference sequence). The CDR3 covers 13 residues. Trimming took 5 bases from V and 5 from J, leaving 15 bases between them. In DNA form, the CDR3 reads TGCAGTGCTGGCTCGCCGCGGAGTACTGAAGCTTTCTTT. Translating it yields CSAGSPRSTEAFF.

This clonotype came up many times. The CDR3 region has the DNA TGTGCCAGCAGTTATTTCGCTCGCCGGGGCGGGGAGCTGTTTTTT. Translating gives CASSYFARRGGELFF. The V gene is TRBV6-5, the J gene TRBJ2-2, with D tentatively TRBD2 (5 bases). V dropped 3 bases and J dropped 7 bases, with 15 bases sitting between them. Germline V gene sequence: CDR1 MNHEY, CDR2 SVGAGI. The CDR3 loop spans 15 amino acids.

This clonotype was found a few times. The chain uses TRBV7-8 and TRBJ1-3; no clear D gene. Trimming removed 7 bases at V and 4 bases at J, with 11 bases between. Germline assignment: CDR1 SGHVS and CDR2 FQNEAQ. This CDR3 comprises 13 residues. CDR3 residues: CASTLSGGNTIYF. The DNA of the CDR3 is TGTGCCAGCACCCTATCCGGAGGAAACACCATATATTTT.

This clonotype was detected many times. V and J are TRBV18 and TRBJ1-4, with D tentatively TRBD1 (6 bases). The germline CDR1 and CDR2 sequences are KGHSH and LQKENI. This CDR3 is 14 amino acids long. Trimming cost V 3 bases and J 5 bases, with 10 bases left between them. The CDR3 protein is CASSPTGANEKLFF. CDR3 coding DNA: TGTGCCAGCTCACCGACAGGCGCGAATGAAAAACTGTTTTTT. The complete variable domain, with remaining parts taken from reference TRBV18 and TRBJ1-4, reads NAGVMQNPRHLVRRRGQEARLRCSPMKGHSHVYWYRQLPEEGLKFMVYLQKENIIDESGMPKERFSAEFPKEGPSILRIQQVVRGDSAAYFCASSPTGANEKLFFGSGTQLSVL.

This clonotype was found a few times. J is TRBJ2-2 and V is TRBV2; unclear D gene. The ends were cut back, 8 bases at V and 1 base at J, with 8 bases in the middle. The CDR3 totals 13 residues. Germline V gene sequence: CDR1 SNHLY, CDR2 FYNNEI. The chain's CDR3 is CASARENTGELFF. The CDR3 nucleotides are TGTGCCAGCGCCCGCGAGAACACCGGGGAGCTGTTTTTT.